The sequence of this TCR beta chain was determined in a study of T-cell reconstitution after alpha-beta-depleted transplantation in children. Germline CDR1 and CDR2: SGHTA and FQGNSA. The CDR3 has 14 residues. V trimming: 5 bases; J trimming: 6 bases; junction bases outside the gene matches: 7. Using unique molecular identifiers, the investigators prepared the TCRbeta library. TCRdb analysed the PCR reads with MiXCR anew, one entry per CDR3 protein. Here the sample spans 450,000 to 550,000 distinct CDR3 sequences, approximately 10% being singletons. This clonotype was sampled from a female patient aged 2 to 10 who had a stem cell transplant for aplastic anemia, so the T cells may come from the graft donor. V and J are TRBV7-2 and TRBJ1-5; 7 bases map to TRBD1. The source material was PBMCs, mostly from graft donor cells, sampled 180 days after TCRalphabeta/CD19-depleted stem cell transplant. The CDR3 here is CASSPRPGGQPQHF. The CDR3 DNA is TGTGCCAGCAGCCCAAGGCCAGGGGGTCAGCCCCAGCATTTT.